This T cell receptor beta chain was identified in a study of blood T cell repertoires in COVID-19. Study summary: Acute and convalescent COVID-19 samples came from the United States, Italy and Spain. The cDNA or gDNA used as material had been derived from T cells, B-cell-depleted T cells, or PBMCs.

Trimming took 6 bases from V and 0 from J; bases not matched to a gene: 6. This CDR3 has 15 amino acids. Germline V gene data show CDR1 as MNHEY and CDR2 as SVGEGT. This clone was found once. How the authors handled the data: From reference gene primer amplification, estimates of nucleated cell counts were derived. The repertoire was sequenced with immunoSEQ multiplex PCR; TCRdb's copy has only in-frame clones and lacks some. The V and J calls and the clone size are those of that table, but D and trimming were determined from the DNA. The table has about 230,000 clones, around 89% seen once; the top ten hold roughly 2.5%.

J is TRBJ2-7 and V is TRBV6-2 or TRBV6-3, with 9 bases that match TRBD2. This TCR derives from a man aged 25-45 years with COVID-19, enrolled during active disease. The sample consisted of peripheral blood. The CDR3 reads CASSRGTSSSYEQYF. The CDR3 bases are TGTGCCAGCAGCCGAGGGACTAGCAGCTCCTACGAGCAGTACTTC.